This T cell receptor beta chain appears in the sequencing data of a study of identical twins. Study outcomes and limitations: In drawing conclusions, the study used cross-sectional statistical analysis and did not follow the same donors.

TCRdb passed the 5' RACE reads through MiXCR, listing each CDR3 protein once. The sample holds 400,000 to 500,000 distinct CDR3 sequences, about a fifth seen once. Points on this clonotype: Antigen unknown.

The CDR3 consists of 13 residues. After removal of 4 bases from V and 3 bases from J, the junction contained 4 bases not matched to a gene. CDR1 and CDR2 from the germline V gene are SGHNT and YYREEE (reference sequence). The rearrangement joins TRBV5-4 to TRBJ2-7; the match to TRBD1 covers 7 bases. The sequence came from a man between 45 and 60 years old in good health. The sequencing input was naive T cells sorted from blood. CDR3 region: CASSRTGHYEQYF. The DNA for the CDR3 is TGTGCCAGCAGCCGGACAGGACACTACGAGCAGTACTTC.